A single sample gave rise to the 30 T cell receptor beta chains below, sequenced in a study of blood T cell repertoires in COVID-19. TCRdb keeps only in-frame clones here, not all; method: immunoSEQ multiplex PCR. The sample records around 25,000 clones, about four fifths being singletons. The sequenced material came from peripheral blood. The receptors come from a man at least 80 years old with active or convalescent COVID-19.

The chain joins TRBV11-2 to TRBJ2-5, with D possibly matching TRBD2 (6 bases). This CDR3 comprises 15 residues. Germline-derived CDR1 and CDR2 are SGHAT and FQNNGV. V lost 5 bases and J lost 5, with 18 bases in between. The CDR3 spells CASSQERGRGETQYF. The CDR3 bases are TGTGCCAGCAGCCAAGAAAGGGGCCGGGGGGAGACCCAGTACTTC.

The CDR3 bases are TGTGCCAGCAGCTCGCCGGGACTAGCAAATACGCAGTATTTT. Translating gives CASSSPGLANTQYF. The J gene is TRBJ2-3, the V gene TRBV7-9; TRBD2 agrees at 9 bases. V dropped 4 bases and J dropped 7; count of bases not matched to a gene: 6. There are 14 residues in the CDR3. Germline loops: CDR1 SEHNR, CDR2 FQNEAQ (reference sequence).

The CDR3 DNA sequence: TGTGCCAGCAGCTGGACTAGCGGGGGGGCCTACGAGCAGTACTTC. The encoded protein is CASSWTSGGAYEQYF. The J gene is TRBJ2-7, the V gene TRBV7-2; 15 bases map to TRBD2. This CDR3 comprises 15 residues. Germline CDR1 and CDR2: SGHTA and FQGNSA. The junction had 0 bases not matched to a gene; V was cut back by 4 bases and J by 2 bases.

The chain employs TRBV4-2 and TRBJ1-1; TRBD1 aligns across 8 bases. The CDR3 is made up of 15 amino acids. V shed 1 base and J 0 bases; nucleotides not matched to a gene: 1. Germline V gives CDR1 LGHNA, CDR2 YNFKEQ. The CDR3 DNA is TGTGCCAGCAGCCAAGCGACAGGGGTGAACACTGAAGCTTTCTTT. Translated: CASSQATGVNTEAFF.

This sequence joins TRBV5-1 and TRBJ1-1, with D possibly being TRBD1 (6 bases). The CDR3 sequence is 14 residues long. Germline CDR1 reads SGHRS; CDR2 reads YFSETQ. V was shortened by 0 bases and J by 6 bases, with 12 bases between the two germline ends. DNA of the CDR3: TGCGCCAGCAGCTTGGGGGGACAATCCGCTGAAGCTTTCTTT. Its protein product is CASSLGGQSAEAFF.

V is TRBV4-2 and J is TRBJ1-2, with D maybe TRBD1 (5 bases). Germline V gives CDR1 LGHNA, CDR2 YNFKEQ. The CDR3 has 13 residues. V lost 1 base and J 4 bases, leaving 7 bases between the germline ends. The DNA of the CDR3 is TGTGCCAGCAGCCAAGGACAGTCCTATGGCTACACCTTC. This codes for CASSQGQSYGYTF.

In its sample, this clone was seen a few times. The chain joins TRBV7-2 to TRBJ2-5; 7 positions match TRBD1. V shed 2 bases and J 0 bases; nucleotides not matched to a gene: 3. CDR3 length: 15 residues. Germline loops: CDR1 SGHTA, CDR2 FQGNSA. The CDR3: CASSLQTGYQETQYF. CDR3 nucleotides: TGTGCCAGCAGCTTACAGACAGGGTACCAAGAGACCCAGTACTTC. Full variable domain (remainder filled in from reference TRBV7-2 and TRBJ2-5): GAGVSQSPSNKVTEKGKDVELRCDPISGHTALYWYRQSLGQGLEFLIYFQGNSAPDKSGLPSDRFSAERTGGSVSTLTIQRTQQEDSAVYLCASSLQTGYQETQYFGPGTRLLVL.

This chain connects TRBV7-2 to TRBJ2-7; TRBD2 matches 7 bases. V lost 1 base and J lost 1; bases outside the gene matches: 4. CDR3 length: 15 amino acids. Germline V CDR1 and CDR2: SGHTA, FQGNSA. The CDR3 sequence is CASSLGIAGSYEQYF. Written as DNA, the CDR3 is TGTGCCAGCAGCTTAGGAATAGCGGGTTCCTACGAGCAGTACTTC.

This chain uses TRBV19 with TRBJ1-2; 7 bases align to TRBD1. The CDR3 runs to 17 residues. Germline CDR1 reads LNHDA; CDR2 reads SQIVND (reference sequence). The junction had 14 bases not matched to a gene; V was cut back by 4 bases and J by 3 bases. CDR3 residues: CASSTNDRATRHYGYTF. The DNA for the CDR3 is TGTGCCAGTAGTACAAATGACAGGGCAACGAGACACTATGGCTACACCTTC.

The gene calls are TRBV5-1 and TRBJ2-1; 11 nucleotides line up with TRBD2. Germline lookup yields CDR1 SGHRS and CDR2 YFSETQ. The CDR3 length is 15 residues. With 6 bases clipped from V and 6 bases from J, the junction kept 8 bases outside the gene matches. The CDR3 loop reads CASKLLAGGSNEQFF. CDR3 coding DNA: TGCGCCAGCAAACTCCTAGCGGGGGGATCCAATGAGCAGTTCTTC.

The rearrangement joins TRBV29-1 to TRBJ2-7, with D possibly being TRBD1 (6 bases). CDR1 is SQVTM and CDR2 is ANQGSEA in the germline V gene. V shed 5 bases and J shed 0 bases, with 14 bases lying between them. The CDR3 contains 14 residues. For the CDR3, the DNA is TGCAGCGTTATCTCAACAGGGCTCTCCTACGAGCAGTACTTC. Its translation: CSVISTGLSYEQYF.

The J gene is TRBJ1-4, the V gene TRBV4-2; TRBD1 matches 9 bases. CDR1 and CDR2 (germline): LGHNA, YNFKEQ. This CDR3 has 17 amino acids. Unmatched junction bases numbered 10, after V lost 3 bases and J lost 5 bases. The CDR3 loop is CASSQEAGGTGNEKLFF. In nucleotides, the CDR3 is TGTGCCAGCAGCCAGGAGGCGGGCGGGACAGGGAATGAAAAACTGTTTTTT.

In this sample, this clone turned up a few times. The rearrangement uses TRBV5-1 and TRBJ1-1; D uncertain. V dropped 4 bases and J dropped 2 bases, with 15 bases sitting between them. In germline, CDR1 is SGHRS, CDR2 YFSETQ. The CDR3 runs to 15 residues. The CDR3, as DNA: TGCGCCAGCAGCCGGGGATGGAGGACCAACACTGAAGCTTTCTTT. As protein: CASSRGWRTNTEAFF.

J is TRBJ2-3 and V is TRBV2; D might be TRBD2 (6 bases). V gave up 3 bases and J gave up 3 bases, with 13 bases separating them. The CDR3 is made up of 15 amino acids. The V gene's germline CDR1 is SNHLY and CDR2 FYNNEI. CDR3 in DNA: TGTGCCAGCAGTGAGTTCGGCGGGACGACAGATACGCAGTATTTT. Translating it yields CASSEFGGTTDTQYF.

V is TRBV19 and J is TRBJ2-7; 8 bases are shared with TRBD1. The V segment lost 4 bases and the J segment 3 bases; nucleotides outside the gene matches: 2. Germline CDR1 is LNHDA and CDR2 is SQIVND (reference sequence). The CDR3 sequence is 13 residues long. The CDR3 nucleotides are TGTGCCAGTAGTAGGACAGGGAACTACGAGCAGTACTTC. This gives the protein CASSRTGNYEQYF.

The chain is built from TRBV9 and TRBJ2-1; perhaps TRBD2 as D (6 bases). Germline V gene data show CDR1 as SGDLS and CDR2 as YYNGEE. CDR3 length: 16 amino acids. V lost 3 bases to trimming and J lost 4 bases, with 17 bases between them. The chain's CDR3 is CASSANRDFIYNEQFF. The CDR3 DNA reads as TGTGCCAGCAGCGCGAACCGGGACTTTATATACAATGAGCAGTTCTTC.

The rearrangement joins TRBV4-2 to TRBJ2-3, with 10 bases aligning to TRBD2. The length of the CDR3 is 20 residues. In germline, CDR1 is LGHNA, CDR2 YNFKEQ. V shed 4 bases, J shed 2 bases, and the junction held 18 bases outside the gene matches. CDR3 loop: CASSRDVPGSLAGFTDTQYF. The CDR3 coding sequence is TGTGCCAGCAGCCGGGACGTCCCCGGATCACTAGCGGGGTTCACAGATACGCAGTATTTT.

V gene TRBV5-1 combines with J gene TRBJ2-7; 8 nucleotides agree with TRBD1. Trimming removed 3 bases from V and 6 bases from J; junction bases left unmatched: 5. The CDR3 has 13 residues. From germline, CDR1 is SGHRS and CDR2 YFSETQ. The DNA for the CDR3 is TGCGCCAGCAGCTATGGACAGGGAGGCGAGCAGTACTTC. It translates to CASSYGQGGEQYF.

This clone was seen more than once but under ten times. V usage is TRBV9 and J usage is TRBJ1-2; no clear D. The CDR3 loop spans 15 amino acids. Deletions cut 2 bases from V and 3 bases from J, with 14 bases between. Germline loops: CDR1 SGDLS, CDR2 YYNGEE. CDR3 nucleotide sequence: TGTGCCAGCAGCGTTTTGGGTACCGGGGACTATGGCTACACCTTC. Protein product: CASSVLGTGDYGYTF.

The chain employs TRBV28 and TRBJ1-4; TRBD1 matches 9 bases. The CDR3 has 14 amino acids. Trimming took 5 bases from V and 8 from J; bases not matched to a gene: 6. Germline CDR1 reads MDHEN; CDR2 reads SYDVKM. The CDR3 loop is CASSGDRVREKLFF. The CDR3 DNA sequence: TGTGCCAGCAGTGGGGACAGGGTGAGGGAAAAACTGTTTTTT.

This clone is medium-sized (0.01 to 0.1%) within its sample. This rearrangement joins TRBV4-2 to TRBJ1-3; 7 positions match TRBD1. CDR1 and CDR2 (germline): LGHNA, YNFKEQ. With 5 bases clipped from V and 1 base from J, the junction kept 2 bases outside the gene matches. The CDR3 is made up of 14 amino acids. The CDR3: CASSTQGSGNTIYF. The CDR3 coding sequence is TGTGCCAGCAGCACACAGGGGTCTGGAAACACCATATATTTT.

The V call is TRBV18, the J call TRBJ1-1; no reliable D call. V lost 2 bases to trimming and J lost 4 bases, with 14 bases between them. The germline gives CDR1 KGHSH, CDR2 LQKENI. The CDR3 sequence is 15 residues long. CDR3 in amino acids: CASSPRRGDGTEAFF. CDR3 sequence (DNA): TGTGCCAGCTCACCAAGACGGGGTGATGGCACTGAAGCTTTCTTT. Full variable domain (rest looked up from reference TRBV18 and TRBJ1-1): NAGVMQNPRHLVRRRGQEARLRCSPMKGHSHVYWYRQLPEEGLKFMVYLQKENIIDESGMPKERFSAEFPKEGPSILRIQQVVRGDSAAYFCASSPRRGDGTEAFFGQGTRLTVV.

V and J are TRBV2 and TRBJ2-7; 9 bases line up with TRBD1. CDR1 is SNHLY and CDR2 is FYNNEI in the germline V gene. This CDR3 comprises 14 residues. Unmatched junction bases numbered 6, after V lost 6 bases and J lost 3 bases. CDR3 amino acids: CASRATGGIYEQYF. CDR3 coding DNA: TGTGCCAGCAGAGCGACAGGGGGGATCTACGAGCAGTACTTC. The entire variable domain, with the rest obtained from reference TRBV2 and TRBJ2-7, is as follows: EPEVTQTPSHQVTQMGQEVILRCVPISNHLYFYWYRQILGQKVEFLVSFYNNEISEKSEIFDDQFSVERPDGSNFTLKIRSTKLEDSAMYFCASRATGGIYEQYFGPGTRLTVT.

This chain's CDR3 is CASSLGSGSSNEQFF. The DNA for the CDR3 is TGTGCCAGCAGCCTAGGATCTGGGAGTTCCAATGAGCAGTTCTTC. The chain joins TRBV5-4 to TRBJ2-1; tentative D call: TRBD2 (5 bases). V was pared by 4 bases and J by 6 bases, with 17 bases between. The CDR3 has 15 amino acids. CDR1 and CDR2 from the germline V gene are SGHNT and YYREEE (reference sequence). Using reference TRBV5-4 and TRBJ2-1 for the parts outside the CDR3, the full variable domain is ETGVTQSPTHLIKTRGQQVTLRCSSQSGHNTVSWYQQALGQGPQFIFQYYREEENGRGNFPPRFSGLQFPNYSSELNVNALELDDSALYLCASSLGSGSSNEQFFGPGTRLTVL.

V is TRBV4-3 and J is TRBJ2-5, with a tentative D call TRBD1 (6 bases). Germline CDR1 LGHNA, CDR2 YSLEER. V was trimmed by 2 bases and J by 3 bases, leaving 10 bases between them. This CDR3 contains 14 residues. The CDR3 sequence: CASSQSRGEETQYF. Here the CDR3 DNA reads TGCGCCAGCAGCCAAAGCAGGGGAGAAGAGACCCAGTACTTC.

This chain connects TRBV3-1 (or the pseudogene TRBV3-2) to TRBJ1-5; D might be TRBD1 (6 bases). Germline CDR1 and CDR2: LGHDT and YNNKEL (reference sequence). Trimming pared 4 bases from V and 5 bases from J, leaving 9 bases between. The CDR3 consists of 13 residues. CDR3 sequence reads: CASSRQVHQPQHF. The CDR3 DNA sequence: TGTGCCAGCAGCCGACAGGTTCATCAGCCCCAGCATTTT.

The chain is built from TRBV28 and TRBJ1-2, with TRBD1 matching 8 bases. Germline values: CDR1 MDHEN, CDR2 SYDVKM. The CDR3 runs to 13 residues. V gave up 10 bases and J gave up 5 bases; unmatched junction bases: 9. CDR3 nucleotide sequence: TGTGCCATCTGCCGGGACAGGTTATATGGCTACACCTTC. It translates to CAICRDRLYGYTF.

This clone was seen just once. The V gene is TRBV3-1 (or the pseudogene TRBV3-2), the J gene TRBJ2-2; the D gene is possibly TRBD1 (5 bases). Germline V gives CDR1 LGHDT, CDR2 YNNKEL (reference sequence). The CDR3 extends over 13 amino acids. The V and J ends lost 5 bases and 4 bases respectively, with 8 bases between them. The CDR3 coding sequence is TGTGCCAGCAGCTTTACAGGCACCGGGGAGCTGTTTTTT. It is translated as CASSFTGTGELFF.

The V call is TRBV18, the J call TRBJ1-3; TRBD1 matches at 7 bases. The CDR3 loop spans 15 amino acids. V was clipped by 0 bases and J by 4 bases; unmatched bases: 3. The germline CDR1 and CDR2 sequences are KGHSH and LQKENI. CDR3 loop: CASSPPGTVGNTIYF. Here the CDR3 DNA reads TGTGCCAGCTCACCACCTGGGACAGTAGGAAACACCATATATTTT.

The chain employs TRBV6-1 and TRBJ1-4; D gene uncertain. Trimming took off 5 bases at V and 11 bases at J, with 9 bases between the two ends. The germline CDR1 and CDR2 sequences are MNHNS and SASEGT. CDR3 size: 11 residues. The CDR3 loop is CASSLEVKLFF. In DNA form, the CDR3 reads TGTGCCAGCAGTTTAGAGGTGAAACTGTTTTTT.